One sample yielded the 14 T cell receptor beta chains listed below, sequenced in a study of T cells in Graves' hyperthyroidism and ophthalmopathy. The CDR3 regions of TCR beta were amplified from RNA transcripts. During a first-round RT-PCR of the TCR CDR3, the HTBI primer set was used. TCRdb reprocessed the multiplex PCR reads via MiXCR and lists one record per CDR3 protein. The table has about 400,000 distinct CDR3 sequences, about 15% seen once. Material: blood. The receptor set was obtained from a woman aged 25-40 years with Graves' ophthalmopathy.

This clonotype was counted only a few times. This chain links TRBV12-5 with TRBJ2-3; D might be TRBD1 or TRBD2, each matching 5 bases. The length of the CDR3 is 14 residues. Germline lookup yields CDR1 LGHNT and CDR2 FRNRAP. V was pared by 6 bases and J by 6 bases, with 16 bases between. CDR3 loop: CASGDAEGSDTQYF. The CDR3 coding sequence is TGTGCTAGTGGGGACGCCGAGGGGTCGGATACGCAGTATTTT.

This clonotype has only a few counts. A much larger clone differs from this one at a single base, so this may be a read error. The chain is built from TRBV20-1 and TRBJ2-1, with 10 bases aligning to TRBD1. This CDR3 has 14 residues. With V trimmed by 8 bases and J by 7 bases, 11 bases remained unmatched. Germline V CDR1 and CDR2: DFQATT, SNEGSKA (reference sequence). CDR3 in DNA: TGCAGTACTATTAGGGACAGGGGAAGGAATGAGCAGTTCTTC. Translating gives CSTIRDRGRNEQFF.

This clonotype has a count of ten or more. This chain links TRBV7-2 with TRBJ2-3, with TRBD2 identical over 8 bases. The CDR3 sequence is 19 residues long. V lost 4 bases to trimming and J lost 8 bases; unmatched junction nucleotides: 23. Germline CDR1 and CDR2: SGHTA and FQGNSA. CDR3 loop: CASSSTAVVPAGLVPTQYF. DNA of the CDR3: TGTGCCAGCAGCTCGACAGCCGTAGTCCCTGCGGGACTAGTTCCTACGCAGTATTTT. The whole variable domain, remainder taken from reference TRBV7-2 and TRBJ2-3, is GAGVSQSPSNKVTEKGKDVELRCDPISGHTALYWYRQSLGQGLEFLIYFQGNSAPDKSGLPSDRFSAERTGGSVSTLTIQRTQQEDSAVYLCASSSTAVVPAGLVPTQYFGPGTRLTVL.

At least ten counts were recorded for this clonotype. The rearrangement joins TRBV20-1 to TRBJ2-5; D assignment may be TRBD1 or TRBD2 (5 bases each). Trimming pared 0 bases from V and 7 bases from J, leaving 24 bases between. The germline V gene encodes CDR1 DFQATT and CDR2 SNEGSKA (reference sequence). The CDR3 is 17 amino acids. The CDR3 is CSARDSQGGAAGGTQYF. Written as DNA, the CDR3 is TGCAGTGCTAGAGATAGCCAGGGCGGAGCGGCAGGCGGGACCCAGTACTTC.

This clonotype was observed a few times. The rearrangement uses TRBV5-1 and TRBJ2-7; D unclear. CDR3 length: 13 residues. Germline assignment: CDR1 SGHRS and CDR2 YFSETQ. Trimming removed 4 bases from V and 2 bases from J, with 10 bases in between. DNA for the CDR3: TGCGCCAGCAGCCTGATGACCGCCTACGAGCAGTACTTC. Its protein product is CASSLMTAYEQYF.

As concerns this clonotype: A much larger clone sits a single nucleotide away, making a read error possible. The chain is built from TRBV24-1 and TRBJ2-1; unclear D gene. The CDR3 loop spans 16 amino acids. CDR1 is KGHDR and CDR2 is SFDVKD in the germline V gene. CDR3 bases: TGTGCCACCAGTGATCGCAGCGTCAGCTCCTACAATGGGCAGTTCTTC. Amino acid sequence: CATSDRSVSSYNGQFF.

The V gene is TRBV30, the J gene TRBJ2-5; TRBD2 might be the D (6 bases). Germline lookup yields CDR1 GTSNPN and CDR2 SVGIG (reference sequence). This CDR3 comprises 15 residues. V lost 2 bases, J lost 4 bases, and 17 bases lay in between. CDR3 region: CAWSRLGLPRETQYF. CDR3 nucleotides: TGTGCCTGGAGTAGACTGGGACTGCCGAGAGAGACCCAGTACTTC.

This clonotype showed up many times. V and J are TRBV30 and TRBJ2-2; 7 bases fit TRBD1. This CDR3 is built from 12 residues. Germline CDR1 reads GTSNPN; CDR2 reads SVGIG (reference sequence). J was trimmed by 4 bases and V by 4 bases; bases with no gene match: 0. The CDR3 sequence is CAWNRGTGELFF. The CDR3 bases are TGTGCCTGGAACAGGGGCACCGGGGAGCTGTTTTTT.

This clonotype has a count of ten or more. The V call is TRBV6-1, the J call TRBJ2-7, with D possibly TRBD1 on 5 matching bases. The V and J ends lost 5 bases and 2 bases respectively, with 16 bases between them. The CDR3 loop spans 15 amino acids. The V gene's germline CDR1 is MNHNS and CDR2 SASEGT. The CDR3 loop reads CASSYRSRVPYEQYF. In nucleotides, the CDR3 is TGTGCCAGCAGTTATCGCTCCAGGGTGCCCTACGAGCAGTACTTC.

This chain's CDR3 is CATSVTSGGGKLEQYF. The CDR3 bases are TGTGCCACCAGTGTAACTAGCGGGGGAGGAAAGCTCGAGCAGTACTTC. The rearrangement links TRBV24-1 to TRBJ2-7; 11 nucleotides line up with TRBD2. The CDR3 contains 16 residues. The ends lost 5 bases at V and 6 bases at J; junction bases unmatched: 11. Germline lookup yields CDR1 KGHDR and CDR2 SFDVKD.

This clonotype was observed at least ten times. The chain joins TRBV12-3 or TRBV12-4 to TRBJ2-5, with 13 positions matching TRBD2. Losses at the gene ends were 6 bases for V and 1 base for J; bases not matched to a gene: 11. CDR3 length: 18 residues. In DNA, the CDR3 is TGTGCCAGCAGCCTAACTGGACTAGCGGGGGATGCCCAAGAGACCCAGTACTTC. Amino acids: CASSLTGLAGDAQETQYF.

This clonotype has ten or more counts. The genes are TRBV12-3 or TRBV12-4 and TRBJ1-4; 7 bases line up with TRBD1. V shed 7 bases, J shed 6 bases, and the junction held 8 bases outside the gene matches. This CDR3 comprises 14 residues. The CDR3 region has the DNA TGTGCCAGCACCGCACAGGGGTCGGATGAAAAACTGTTTTTT. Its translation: CASTAQGSDEKLFF.

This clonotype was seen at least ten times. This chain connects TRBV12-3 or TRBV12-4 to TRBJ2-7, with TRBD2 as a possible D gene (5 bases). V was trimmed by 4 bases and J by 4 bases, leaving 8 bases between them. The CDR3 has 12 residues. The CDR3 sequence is CASSWGVYEQYF. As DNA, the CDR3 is TGTGCCAGCAGTTGGGGAGTATACGAGCAGTACTTC.

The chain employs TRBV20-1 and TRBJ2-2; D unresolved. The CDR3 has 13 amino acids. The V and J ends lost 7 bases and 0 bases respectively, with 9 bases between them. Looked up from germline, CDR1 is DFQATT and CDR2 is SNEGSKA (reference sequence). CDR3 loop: CSVRSANTGELFF. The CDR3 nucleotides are TGCAGTGTCAGGAGCGCGAACACCGGGGAGCTGTTTTTT.